This TCR beta chain came from a study of cytotoxic CD8 clonotypes in ibrutinib-treated CLL. General study findings and limits: Sustained-remission patients were sampled at one set of times and progressing patients at different ones. Public clonotypes, an uncommon group, contracted or remained stable on treatment.

Germline CDR1 and CDR2: SSHAT and FNYEAQ (reference sequence). V was trimmed by 1 base and J by 4 bases, leaving 5 bases between them. The CDR3 sequence is 13 residues long. With regard to this clone: Its specificity is unknown.

Data came from immunoSEQ multiplex PCR; TCRdb stores just in-frame clones and leaves some out. This sample has more than 35,000 clones, with about 70% found just once. The J gene is TRBJ2-1, the V gene TRBV7-7; no clear D. The starting material was PBMCs, obtained at disease progression, from a patient treated with ibrutinib. The sequence was collected from a human donor with chronic lymphocytic leukemia. CDR3 sequence reads: CASSLDRYNEQFF. CDR3 in DNA: TGTGCCAGCAGCTTAGACAGATACAATGAGCAGTTCTTC.